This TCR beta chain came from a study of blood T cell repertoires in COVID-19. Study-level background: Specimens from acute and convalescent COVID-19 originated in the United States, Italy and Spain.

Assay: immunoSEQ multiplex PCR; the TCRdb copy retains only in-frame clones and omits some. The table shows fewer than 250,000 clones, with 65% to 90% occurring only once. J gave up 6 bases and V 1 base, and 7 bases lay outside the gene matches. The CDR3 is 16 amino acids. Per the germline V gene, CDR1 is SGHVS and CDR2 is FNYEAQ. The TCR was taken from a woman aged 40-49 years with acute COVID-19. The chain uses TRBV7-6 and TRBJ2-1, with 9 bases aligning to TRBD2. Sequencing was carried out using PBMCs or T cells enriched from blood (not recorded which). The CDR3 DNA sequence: TGTGCCAGCAGCTTAGTCGGAGCGGGAGGCGGCAATGAGCAGTTCTTC. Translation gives CASSLVGAGGGNEQFF.